This entry lists 25 T cell receptor beta chains sequenced from one sample in a study of OX40 agonist ivuxolimab in advanced cancers. The repertoire was sequenced with immunoSEQ multiplex PCR; TCRdb's copy has only in-frame clones and lacks some. The sample yields roughly 18,000 clones, 60% to 80% seen once. The sample consisted of CD4+ or CD8+ T cells sorted from blood, taken in a trial of the OX40 agonist ivuxolimab. The receptors stem from an adult with an advanced solid tumor such as melanoma, head and neck, liver or kidney cancer.

V and J are TRBV6-5 and TRBJ2-7; D gene unclear. Germline V gives CDR1 MNHEY, CDR2 SVGAGI. The V gene lost 2 bases and the J gene lost 3 bases, with 17 bases spanning the gap. This CDR3 spans 16 amino acids. This CDR3 reads CASSYHGREMYYEQYF. DNA of the CDR3: TGTGCCAGCAGTTACCATGGCCGCGAGATGTACTACGAGCAGTACTTC.

The chain joins TRBV5-4 to TRBJ1-2; 10 bases align to TRBD1. Germline values: CDR1 SGHNT, CDR2 YYREEE (reference sequence). The V gene end was trimmed by 3 bases and the J gene end by 5 bases; junction bases not matched to a gene: 7. This CDR3 comprises 15 residues. CDR3 DNA: TGTGCCAGCAGCTGGGACAGGGGCAACTTTTATGGCTACACCTTC. Its protein product is CASSWDRGNFYGYTF.

The chain is built from TRBV11-2 and TRBJ2-7; 11 bases agree with TRBD1. Germline CDR1 reads SGHAT; CDR2 reads FQNNGV. This CDR3 has 14 residues. V shed 6 bases, J shed 6 bases, and the junction held 7 bases outside the gene matches. The chain's CDR3 is CASRVTGTGGEQYF. CDR3 DNA: TGTGCCAGCAGGGTAACCGGGACAGGGGGCGAGCAGTACTTC.

This clone was counted a few times. The rearrangement links TRBV30 to TRBJ2-7, with a possible D match to TRBD1 (6 bases). V was cut by 1 base and J by 7 bases, with 8 bases left in between. Germline lookup yields CDR1 GTSNPN and CDR2 SVGIG (reference sequence). This CDR3 has 11 amino acids. The CDR3 is CAWSAQGEQYF. CDR3 DNA: TGTGCCTGGAGTGCACAGGGAGAGCAGTACTTC.

This clone came up once. This rearrangement joins TRBV27 to TRBJ2-1, with unresolved D. The CDR3 is 12 amino acids. Trimming stripped 2 bases from V and 8 bases from J, with 7 bases between. The germline V gene has CDR1 MNHEY and CDR2 SMNVEV (reference sequence). The CDR3 is CASSLTADEQFF. CDR3 bases: TGTGCCAGCAGTTTAACGGCGGATGAGCAGTTCTTC.

The chain links TRBV29-1 to TRBJ1-2; tentatively, D is TRBD1 (6 bases). V was cut by 4 bases and J by 7 bases, with 19 bases left in between. Germline V gene lookup returns CDR1 SQVTM and CDR2 ANQGSEA. The CDR3 loop spans 14 amino acids. The CDR3 loop is CSVAPGDGLGGYTF. DNA of the CDR3: TGCAGCGTTGCTCCAGGGGATGGGCTAGGTGGCTACACCTTC.

This clone is medium-sized in the sample. As DNA, the CDR3 is TGTGCCAGCAGCTTAGAGGGGGGAGACGACGAGCAGTACTTC. Its protein is CASSLEGGDDEQYF. The rearrangement uses TRBV13 and TRBJ2-7, with D possibly called TRBD1 or TRBD2 (6 bases each). Trimming stripped 1 base from V and 5 bases from J, with 12 bases between. Germline V gives CDR1 PRHDT, CDR2 FYEKMQ (reference sequence). This CDR3 is built from 14 residues.

The rearrangement links TRBV28 to TRBJ1-1; weak D call: TRBD1 (6 bases). The V end was cut by 6 bases, the J end by 1 base, with 9 bases between. Per germline, CDR1 MDHEN and CDR2 SYDVKM. The CDR3 covers 13 residues. The CDR3 DNA follows: TGTGCCAGCAGCCTAGGGGGGAACACTGAAGCTTTCTTT. It is translated as CASSLGGNTEAFF.

V and J are TRBV7-9 and TRBJ2-2; D tentatively fits TRBD1 or TRBD2 (5 bases each). Per germline, CDR1 SEHNR and CDR2 FQNEAQ (reference sequence). Trimming removed 5 bases at V and 6 bases at J, with 13 bases between. The CDR3 is made up of 14 amino acids. The DNA of the CDR3 is TGTGCCAGCAGCGCACCTCTGGGGGCCGGGGAGCTGTTTTTT. Protein product: CASSAPLGAGELFF. The variable domain in full, completed from reference TRBV7-9 and TRBJ2-2, reads DTGVSQNPRHKITKRGQNVTFRCDPISEHNRLYWYRQTLGQGPEFLTYFQNEAQLEKSRLLSDRFSAERPKGSFSTLEIQRTEQGDSAMYLCASSAPLGAGELFFGEGSRLTVL.

The gene calls are TRBV7-9 and TRBJ1-2; 9 nucleotides line up with TRBD1. Germline trimming cut 5 bases from V and 4 bases from J; bases unmatched to any gene: 8. Germline loops: CDR1 SEHNR, CDR2 FQNEAQ (reference sequence). The CDR3 contains 15 residues. CDR3 in DNA: TGTGCCAGCAGCGCCCCGGGACAGGGTGGCTATGGCTACACCTTC. This translates into CASSAPGQGGYGYTF.

The chain is built from TRBV5-1 and TRBJ2-3, with 9 bases that match TRBD1. Germline V gene sequence: CDR1 SGHRS, CDR2 YFSETQ. The CDR3 has 16 amino acids. V was pared by 4 bases and J by 7 bases, with 13 bases of the junction left unmatched. CDR3 in DNA: TGCGCCAGCAGCCACACAGGGGGCTGGGGTATCAATACGCAGTATTTT. It codes for CASSHTGGWGINTQYF.

This clone was observed a few times. The genes are TRBV10-2 and TRBJ2-1; D assignment may be TRBD1 or TRBD2 (6 bases each). Germline assignment: CDR1 WSHSY and CDR2 SAAADI. Deletions cut 3 bases from V and 9 bases from J, with 18 bases between. The CDR3 has 15 residues. The CDR3 DNA is TGCGCCAGCAGTGAACGGGATGGGGGGCCAGGTGAGCAGTTCTTC. Translated: CASSERDGGPGEQFF.

The V and J genes are TRBV5-1 and TRBJ2-5; D possibly matches TRBD1 or TRBD2 (5 bases each). The germline V gene has CDR1 SGHRS and CDR2 YFSETQ. CDR3 size: 15 residues. Trimming shortened V by 3 bases and J by 1 base, and 13 bases separated the two germline ends. The CDR3 reads CASSSAWDGQETQYF. CDR3 nucleotide sequence: TGCGCCAGCAGCTCCGCCTGGGACGGCCAAGAGACCCAGTACTTC. Based on the CDR3 plus reference TRBV5-1 and TRBJ2-5, the full variable domain is KAGVTQTPRYLIKTRGQQVTLSCSPISGHRSVSWYQQTPGQGLQFLFEYFSETQRNKGNFPGRFSGRQFSNSRSEMNVSTLELGDSALYLCASSSAWDGQETQYFGPGTRLLVL.

This clone is a singleton in its sample. The rearrangement joins TRBV7-7 to TRBJ2-3; 7 positions agree with TRBD2. V was clipped by 5 bases and J by 5 bases; unmatched bases: 4. This CDR3 is 13 amino acids long. Germline V gene lookup returns CDR1 SSHAT and CDR2 FNYEAQ (reference sequence). The CDR3 sequence: CASSIGGGDTQYF. Here the CDR3 DNA reads TGTGCCAGCAGCATCGGCGGGGGAGATACGCAGTATTTT.

This clone was found once. This CDR3 is CASSLPAGGSYNEQFF. The CDR3 nucleotides are TGTGCCAGCAGTTTGCCAGCGGGAGGGTCCTACAATGAGCAGTTCTTC. This chain connects TRBV27 to TRBJ2-1, with 10 positions matching TRBD2. Unmatched junction bases numbered 3, after V lost 3 bases and J lost 1 base. The CDR3 contains 16 residues. Germline-derived CDR1 and CDR2 are MNHEY and SMNVEV (reference sequence).

This clone was counted a few times. The chain uses TRBV27 and TRBJ2-1; a weak D match, TRBD2 (6 bases). This CDR3 region has 12 residues. CDR1 is MNHEY, CDR2 SMNVEV, per germline (reference sequence). V lost 9 bases to trimming and J lost 5 bases, with 11 bases between them. Here the CDR3 reads CASGLAHNEQFF. The CDR3 DNA follows: TGTGCCAGTGGCCTAGCGCACAATGAGCAGTTCTTC.

The chain has TRBV4-1 and TRBJ1-1, with TRBD1 matching 7 bases. The germline V gene has CDR1 MGHRA and CDR2 YSYEKL. The J segment lost 4 bases and the V segment lost 4 bases, leaving 9 bases of the junction unmatched. There are 15 residues in the CDR3. The CDR3 nucleotides are TGCGCCAGCAGCCTATTTAGCCAGGGGGGCACTGAAGCTTTCTTT. Amino acids: CASSLFSQGGTEAFF.

The chain is built from TRBV5-6 and TRBJ2-7; D unclear. V was shortened by 0 bases and J by 3 bases, with 10 bases between the two germline ends. Germline loops: CDR1 SGHDT, CDR2 YYEEEE. The CDR3 is 14 residues long. Here the CDR3 reads CASSLEGSYYEQYF. The CDR3 DNA is TGTGCCAGCAGCTTGGAGGGATCTTACTACGAGCAGTACTTC.

This clone was counted between two and nine times. The V call is TRBV11-2, the J call TRBJ1-1, with a possible D match to TRBD1 (6 bases). The CDR3 loop spans 15 amino acids. Germline loops: CDR1 SGHAT, CDR2 FQNNGV. V shed 1 base and J shed 3 bases, with 12 bases lying between them. This CDR3 reads CASSLVGGQDTEAFF. In DNA form, the CDR3 reads TGTGCCAGCAGCTTAGTGGGGGGGCAGGACACTGAAGCTTTCTTT.

This clone was seen only once. The rearrangement joins TRBV2 to TRBJ2-5, with a tentative D call TRBD2 (5 bases). CDR1 is SNHLY, CDR2 FYNNEI, per germline. CDR3 length equals 13 residues. Trimming cost V 3 bases and J 5 bases, with 10 bases left between them. The CDR3 spells CASSDWTWETQYF. As DNA, the CDR3 is TGTGCCAGCAGTGATTGGACTTGGGAGACCCAGTACTTC. Full variable domain (rest looked up from reference TRBV2 and TRBJ2-5): EPEVTQTPSHQVTQMGQEVILRCVPISNHLYFYWYRQILGQKVEFLVSFYNNEISEKSEIFDDQFSVERPDGSNFTLKIRSTKLEDSAMYFCASSDWTWETQYFGPGTRLLVL.

This clone was observed a few times. The rearrangement joins TRBV11-1 to TRBJ2-5; D is undetermined. This CDR3 comprises 12 residues. Germline values: CDR1 SGHAT, CDR2 FQDESV (reference sequence). Trimming removed 1 base at V and 7 bases at J, with 7 bases between. The CDR3 is CASSLGAGTQYF. CDR3 DNA sequence: TGTGCCAGCAGCTTAGGCGCCGGGACCCAGTACTTC.

V gene TRBV5-1 combines with J gene TRBJ1-4; D is ambiguous. Between the trimmed V and J ends, which lost 4 bases and 5 bases, there was a span of 15 bases. Germline-derived CDR1 and CDR2 are SGHRS and YFSETQ. The CDR3 is 15 residues long. The CDR3: CASSPSGTSNEKLFF. The DNA of the CDR3 is TGCGCCAGCAGCCCCTCCGGCACATCCAATGAAAAACTGTTTTTT.

The chain combines TRBV28 with TRBJ1-1; no clear D gene. The CDR3 is 10 residues long. From germline, CDR1 is MDHEN and CDR2 SYDVKM. V lost 5 bases and J lost 5, with 3 bases in between. As DNA, the CDR3 is TGTGCCAGCAGTCGGACTGAAGCTTTCTTT. It codes for CASSRTEAFF.

The chain couples TRBV7-9 to TRBJ2-1; TRBD1 aligns across 8 bases. Germline loops: CDR1 SEHNR, CDR2 FQNEAQ (reference sequence). J lost 8 bases, V lost 3 bases, and 6 bases had no gene match. The CDR3 length is 14 residues. The CDR3 reads CASSFGTGLDEQFF. The CDR3 DNA is TGTGCCAGCAGCTTCGGGACAGGCCTCGATGAGCAGTTCTTC.

The rearrangement uses TRBV11-3 and TRBJ2-7, with 11 positions matching TRBD2. Germline-derived CDR1 and CDR2 are SGHNT and YENEEA. V was clipped by 2 bases and J by 6 bases; unmatched bases: 3. This CDR3 contains 14 residues. The CDR3, as DNA: TGTGCCAGCAGCTTATCCGGACTAGCGGGCGAGCAGTACTTC. Protein sequence: CASSLSGLAGEQYF.